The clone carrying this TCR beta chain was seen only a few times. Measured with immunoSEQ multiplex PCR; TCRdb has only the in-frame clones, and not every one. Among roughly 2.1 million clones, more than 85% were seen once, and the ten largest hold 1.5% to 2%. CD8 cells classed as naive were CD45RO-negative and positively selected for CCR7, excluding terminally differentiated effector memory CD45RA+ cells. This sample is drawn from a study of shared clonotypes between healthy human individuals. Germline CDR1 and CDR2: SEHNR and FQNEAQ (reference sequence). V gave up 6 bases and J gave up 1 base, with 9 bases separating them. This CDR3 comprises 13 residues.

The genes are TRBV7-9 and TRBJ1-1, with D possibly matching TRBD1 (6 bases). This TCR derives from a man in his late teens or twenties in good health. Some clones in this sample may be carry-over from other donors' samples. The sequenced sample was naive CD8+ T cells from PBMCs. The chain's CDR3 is CASRNRENTEAFF. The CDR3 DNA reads TGTGCCAGCAGGAACAGGGAGAACACTGAAGCTTTCTTT.